This paragraph reports one T cell receptor beta chain. This clone was recorded only once. There is no known antigen for this receptor. No much larger clonotype is one base removed from it; base qualities were not supplied. This sample was included in a study of OX40 agonist ivuxolimab in advanced cancers. With respect to the entire study: The costimulatory receptor OX40 (CD134) was targeted by ivuxolimab, a fully human IgG2 agonistic monoclonal antibody. The paper describes the monotherapy dose-escalation part (N ≈ 52 patients) of the phase I trial of ivuxolimab. Intravenous ivuxolimab was administered to patients every 2 weeks at six dose levels: 0.01, 0.1, 0.3, 1.5, 3 and 10 mg/kg. Of the approximately 54 dose-escalation patients, hepatocellular carcinoma was present in approximately 20, melanoma in roughly 15, renal cell carcinoma in 9 and head and neck cancer in 9. Peripheral TCRbeta sequencing was intended to test whether TCR sequence diversity was altered and clonal T-cell expansion was caused by ivuxolimab. Patients were allowed to have had prior anti-PD-1, anti-PD-L1 or anti-CTLA-4 therapy, and approximately 37% of the dose-escalation patients had been treated with checkpoint inhibitors. Partial responses occurred in three dose-escalation patients: two with cutaneous melanoma and one with hepatocellular carcinoma. A male proportion of roughly 85% and a mean age of roughly 55 years, ranging from about 20 to 85, were recorded for the dose-escalation cohort.

Overall results and qualifications from the work: At doses from 0.1 to 3.0 mg/kg, clonal expansion was seen in both CD4+ and CD8+ blood T cells between baseline and week 6. Antigen specificity was not determined for the clonally expanded peripheral T cells. After ivuxolimab, CD8+ T cells had more expanded clones than CD4+ T cells on average. In the 0.1-3.0 mg/kg groups, partial responders were among the patients with the lowest normalized peripheral clonal expansion, particularly in CD8+ T cells. Low levels of normalized T-cell clonal expansion were also seen in some patients who did not respond.

The trial excluded patients who had a history of autoimmune disease or were on systemic immunosuppression. Peripheral blood for TCR sequencing was collected from all dose cohorts at baseline, on cycle 4 day 1, and on cycle 7 day 1. The samples were taken from a phase I, first-in-human, multicenter, open-label dose-escalation trial of ivuxolimab. The trial enrolled adults with locally advanced or metastatic head and neck squamous cell, hepatocellular, melanoma or renal cell carcinoma. Before TCR sequencing, CD4+ and CD8+ T cells were separately sorted from peripheral blood. The CDR3 covers 16 residues, taking in both the cysteine and the phenylalanine. Here the CDR3 DNA is all that survives: 48 bases in frame from base 1. The germline V gene supplies CDR1 MGHRA and CDR2 YSYEKL. Unmatched junction bases come to 10, with V trimmed by 0 bases and J by 11 bases. Genomic DNA was extracted from sorted cells for sequencing of the TCRbeta CDR3 region. TCRbeta CDR3 regions were sequenced using the immunoSEQ Assay. The table comes from immuneACCESS by way of TCRdb, which keeps in-frame sequences with V and J called. Part of the clones is missing from these tables; in studies checked, under half for an unresolved V gene and the rest for unknown reasons. Here the sample has approximately 17,000 clones; almost 85% occur a single time. In total, the top ten clones hold around 2.2% of the sample.

This chain joins TRBV4-1 to TRBJ2-1; the central 10 bases match TRBD1. This sample comprised CD4+ or CD8+ T cells sorted from blood, obtained in a trial of the OX40 agonist ivuxolimab. The source is an adult with an advanced solid tumor such as melanoma, head and neck, liver or kidney cancer. The DNA sequence is as follows: TGCGCCAGCAGCCAAGAACCGGACAGGGGGGCCGTTCAGCAGTTCTTC. This translates into CASSQEPDRGAVQQFF.